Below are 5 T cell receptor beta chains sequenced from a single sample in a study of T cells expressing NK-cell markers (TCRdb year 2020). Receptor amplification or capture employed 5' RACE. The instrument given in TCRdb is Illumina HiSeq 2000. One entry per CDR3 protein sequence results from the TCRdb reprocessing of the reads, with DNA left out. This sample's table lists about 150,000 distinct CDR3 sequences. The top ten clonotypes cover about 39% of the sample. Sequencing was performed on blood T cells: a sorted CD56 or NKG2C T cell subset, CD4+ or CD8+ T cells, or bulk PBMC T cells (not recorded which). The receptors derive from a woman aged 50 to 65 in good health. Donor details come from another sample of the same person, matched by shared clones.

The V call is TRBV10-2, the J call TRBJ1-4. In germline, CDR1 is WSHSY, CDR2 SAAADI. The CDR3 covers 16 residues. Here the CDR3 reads CASSATEGSTNEKLFF.

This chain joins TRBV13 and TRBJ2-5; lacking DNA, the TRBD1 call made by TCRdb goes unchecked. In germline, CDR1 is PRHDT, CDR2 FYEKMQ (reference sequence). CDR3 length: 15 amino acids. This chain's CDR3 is CASSQNQQGWETQYF.

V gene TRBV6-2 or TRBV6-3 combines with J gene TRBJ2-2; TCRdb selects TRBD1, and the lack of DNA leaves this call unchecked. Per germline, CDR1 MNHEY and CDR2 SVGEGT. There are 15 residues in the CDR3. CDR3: CASSRPAENTGELFF.

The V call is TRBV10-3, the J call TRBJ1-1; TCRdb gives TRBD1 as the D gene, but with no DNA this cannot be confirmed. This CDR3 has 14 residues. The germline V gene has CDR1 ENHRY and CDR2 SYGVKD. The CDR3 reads CATSNPGDHTEAFF.

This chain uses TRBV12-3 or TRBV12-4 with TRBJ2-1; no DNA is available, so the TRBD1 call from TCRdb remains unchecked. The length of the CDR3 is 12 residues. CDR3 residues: CASSFGDREQFF.